This TCR beta chain was profiled in a study of blood T cell repertoires in COVID-19. Turning to the study itself: Samples representing acute and convalescent COVID-19 were sourced from the United States, Italy and Spain. PBMCs, B-cell-depleted T cells, or T cells were the source of the cDNA or gDNA that made up the material.

The CDR3 has 15 residues. Looked up from germline, CDR1 is SGHRS and CDR2 is YFSETQ. The V and J ends lost 4 bases and 0 bases, in that order; junction bases with no gene match: 5. Per the original data handling: Estimation of nucleated cell counts relied on the amplification of reference gene primers. TCRdb keeps only in-frame clones here, not all; method: immunoSEQ multiplex PCR. V and J calls and clone size follow that table, whereas D and trimming were derived from the DNA. The table shows about 230,000 clones, with around 83% occurring only once. V and J are TRBV5-1 and TRBJ2-3, with TRBD1 matching 7 bases. This receptor was taken from a man in his forties who had recovered from COVID-19. The material sequenced was peripheral blood. CDR3 sequence reads: CASSRGQPSTDTQYF. The CDR3 bases are TGCGCCAGCAGCCGGGGACAGCCGAGCACAGATACGCAGTATTTT. Full variable domain (rest looked up from reference TRBV5-1 and TRBJ2-3): KAGVTQTPRYLIKTRGQQVTLSCSPISGHRSVSWYQQTPGQGLQFLFEYFSETQRNKGNFPGRFSGRQFSNSRSEMNVSTLELGDSALYLCASSRGQPSTDTQYFGPGTRLTVL.